This T cell receptor beta chain was documented in a study of early T cells in non-severe SARS-CoV-2 infection. Study conclusions and caveats: Matching with VDJdb favored anti-spike CD8 responses (missing private and CD4 specificities).

TCRdb recomputed calls from the 5' RACE reads with MiXCR, one row per CDR3 protein. Of about 77,000 distinct CDR3 sequences in the sample, over 4% are singletons; the top ten hold under 8%. This clonotype occurred a few times. The antigen is not known. At one end, the junction sequence differs from germline, possibly due to a read error. CDR1 and CDR2 from the germline V gene are SNHLY and FYNNEI. This CDR3 region has 14 residues. J is TRBJ2-6 and V is TRBV2; no clear D gene. The source material was whole blood, sampled at baseline. The TCR sequence derives from an adult who was a healthcare worker with PCR-confirmed SARS-CoV-2 infection or an uninfected control (not recorded which). CDR3 DNA sequence: TGTGCCAGCAGGGAAGCTCTGGGGGCCAACGTCCTGACTTTC. It translates to CASREALGANVLTF.